The 24 T cell receptor beta chains presented below share a single source sample, sequenced in a study of T cells in tuberculosis. Cells were sorted from thawed PBMC rested overnight and stained with GMM-loaded CD1B tetramer, viability dye and anti-CD3. The lipid loaded on the CD1B tetramers was C32 glucose monomycolate from Rhodococcus equi. Assay used: immunoSEQ multiplex PCR; TCRdb lists only in-frame clones, some missing. In the table there are around 60,000 clones, approximately 81% of which are singletons. Material: CD1b-GMM tetramer-negative cells sorted from PBMCs. The receptors stem from an adult woman with latent tuberculosis.

The chain joins TRBV7-2 to TRBJ2-5; 11 nucleotides agree with TRBD2. Germline CDR1 reads SGHTA; CDR2 reads FQGNSA. The CDR3 extends over 19 amino acids. The trim removed 5 bases at V and 4 bases at J, leaving 18 bases unmatched. CDR3 bases: TGTGCCAGCAGCCGGGGCTCGGGGGTAGCGGGGGGGCCGGGAGAGACCCAGTACTTC. Its protein product is CASSRGSGVAGGPGETQYF.

The CDR3 nucleotides read TGTGCCAGCAGTCCCAGACAGGGGAACGCTCAGCCCCAGCATTTT. This codes for CASSPRQGNAQPQHF. The V gene is TRBV28, the J gene TRBJ1-5, with 8 bases that match TRBD1. This CDR3 region has 15 residues. The V gene's germline CDR1 is MDHEN and CDR2 SYDVKM. The ends lost 5 bases at V and 6 bases at J; junction bases unmatched: 9. Full variable domain (outside the CDR3, taken from reference TRBV28 and TRBJ1-5): DVKVTQSSRYLVKRTGEKVFLECVQDMDHENMFWYRQDPGLGLRLIYFSYDVKMKEKGDIPEGYSVSREKKERFSLILESASTNQTSMYLCASSPRQGNAQPQHFGDGTRLSIL.

V is TRBV11-2 and J is TRBJ1-5; 10 nucleotides line up with TRBD1. This CDR3 region has 16 residues. Per the germline V gene, CDR1 is SGHAT and CDR2 is FQNNGV. V lost 5 bases and J lost 2; bases outside the gene matches: 6. In DNA form, the CDR3 reads TGTGCCAGCAGCCTGACAGGGGGCCAGGGCAATCAGCCCCAGCATTTT. Residues: CASSLTGGQGNQPQHF. The full variable domain, rest sourced from reference TRBV11-2 and TRBJ1-5, is EAGVAQSPRYKIIEKRQSVAFWCNPISGHATLYWYQQILGQGPKLLIQFQNNGVVDDSQLPKDRFSAERLKGVDSTLKIQPAKLEDSAVYLCASSLTGGQGNQPQHFGDGTRLSIL.

This clone was detected only a few times. This chain joins TRBV6-5 and TRBJ1-2; D call uncertain. The V end was cut by 6 bases, the J end by 3 bases, with 5 bases between. This CDR3 is built from 11 residues. Per germline, CDR1 MNHEY and CDR2 SVGAGI. DNA of the CDR3: TGTGCCAGCAGCTCGTACTATGGCTACACCTTC. Residues: CASSSYYGYTF.

The CDR3 is CASSLGDKSRAYF. The CDR3 nucleotides read TGTGCCAGCAGTTTAGGGGACAAAAGTCGAGCGTACTTC. V is TRBV28 and J is TRBJ2-7; TRBD1 might be the D (6 bases). The V end lost 2 bases, the J end lost 12 bases, and 17 bases lay between the germline ends. This CDR3 contains 13 residues. CDR1 is MDHEN, CDR2 SYDVKM, per germline.

The chain's CDR3 is CAWSVGHEQYF. The CDR3 coding sequence is TGTGCCTGGAGTGTGGGCCACGAGCAGTACTTC. The chain couples TRBV30 to TRBJ2-7; D not resolved. Trimming removed 0 bases from V and 5 bases from J, with 5 bases in between. CDR3 length equals 11 residues. The germline CDR1 and CDR2 sequences are GTSNPN and SVGIG (reference sequence).

The gene calls are TRBV7-6 and TRBJ2-7; 13 nucleotides line up with TRBD2. V lost 6 bases and J lost 4; bases outside the gene matches: 3. CDR3 length: 14 amino acids. The germline V gene encodes CDR1 SGHVS and CDR2 FNYEAQ. The CDR3 region has the DNA TGTGCCAGCAGACCGGGACTAGCGGGGTACGAGCAGTACTTC. Residues: CASRPGLAGYEQYF. Together with reference TRBV7-6 and TRBJ2-7, the CDR3 gives the full variable domain: GAGVSQSPRYKVTKRGQDVALRCDPISGHVSLYWYRQALGQGPEFLTYFNYEAQQDKSGLPNDRFSAERPEGSISTLTIQRTEQRDSAMYRCASRPGLAGYEQYFGPGTRLTVT.

This chain uses TRBV28 with TRBJ1-5; D perhaps matches TRBD1 (6 bases). CDR1 is MDHEN and CDR2 is SYDVKM in the germline V gene. The CDR3 loop spans 15 amino acids. V lost 3 bases and J lost 5, with 14 bases in between. The DNA for the CDR3 is TGTGCCAGCAGTTTGGGCAGGGGAAGAGATCAGCCCCAGCATTTT. It encodes CASSLGRGRDQPQHF.

The chain recombines TRBV5-1 with TRBJ1-3; the D gene is possibly TRBD1 (5 bases). The V end was cut by 0 bases, the J end by 4 bases, with 14 bases between. CDR3 size: 16 residues. Germline CDR1 is SGHRS and CDR2 is YFSETQ. The CDR3 sequence is CASSLALGGTGNTIYF. The CDR3 bases are TGCGCCAGCAGCTTGGCCTTAGGAGGGACGGGAAACACCATATATTTT. The full variable domain, its missing parts supplied by reference TRBV5-1 and TRBJ1-3, is KAGVTQTPRYLIKTRGQQVTLSCSPISGHRSVSWYQQTPGQGLQFLFEYFSETQRNKGNFPGRFSGRQFSNSRSEMNVSTLELGDSALYLCASSLALGGTGNTIYFGEGSWLTVV.

This clone has more than one count but fewer than ten. This sequence joins TRBV28 and TRBJ1-3, with 7 bases matching TRBD1. Germline V gene lookup returns CDR1 MDHEN and CDR2 SYDVKM. The CDR3 length is 17 residues. V shed 6 bases and J 2 bases; nucleotides not matched to a gene: 13. The CDR3 DNA is TGTGCCAGCAGGGCGATTCAGGGGGGCCGGACTGGAAACACCATATATTTT. This gives the protein CASRAIQGGRTGNTIYF.

A few counts support this clone. This chain connects TRBV28 to TRBJ1-1; TRBD1 agrees at 7 bases. Germline lookup yields CDR1 MDHEN and CDR2 SYDVKM. The CDR3 contains 16 residues. The junction had 17 bases not matched to a gene; V was cut back by 6 bases and J by 7 bases. CDR3 protein: CASSFTRYRGSIEAFF. The CDR3, as DNA: TGTGCCAGCAGCTTTACTAGGTACAGGGGAAGTATTGAAGCTTTCTTT.

This sequence joins TRBV2 and TRBJ2-5; 9 nucleotides agree with TRBD2. Matching the DNA end better, TRBJ2-7 makes the J call doubtful. The CDR3 runs 15 residues. Germline-derived CDR1 and CDR2 are SNHLY and FYNNEI. CDR3 sequence (DNA): TGTGCCAGCAGTGACTTTATAGCGGGGGAAGGCGAGCAGTACTTC. It translates to CASSDFIAGEGEQYF.

The chain employs TRBV9 and TRBJ1-1, with D maybe TRBD1 (6 bases). Germline V CDR1 and CDR2: SGDLS, YYNGEE. CDR3 length equals 14 residues. The V end was cut by 0 bases, the J end by 4 bases, with 10 bases between. The CDR3 loop reads CASSVAQGGTEAFF. The CDR3 bases are TGTGCCAGCAGCGTAGCACAGGGCGGCACTGAAGCTTTCTTT.

This clone has only a few counts. This chain uses TRBV6-6 with TRBJ1-4; D call uncertain. The CDR3 is made up of 12 amino acids. Germline V gene lookup returns CDR1 MNHNY and CDR2 SVGAGI (reference sequence). The germline V and J ends were trimmed by 7 bases and 3 bases, with 6 bases remaining between them. The CDR3 bases are TGTGCCAGCACAGGTTCTAATGAAAAACTGTTTTTT. Translated, it gives CASTGSNEKLFF.

The chain uses TRBV2 and TRBJ2-2; 9 nucleotides align to TRBD2. Per germline, CDR1 SNHLY and CDR2 FYNNEI. V lost 7 bases and J lost 3; bases outside the gene matches: 6. The CDR3 consists of 15 residues. CDR3 residues: CASTLAGAHTGELFF. The DNA for the CDR3 is TGTGCCAGCACTTTAGCGGGAGCCCACACCGGGGAGCTGTTTTTT.

V is TRBV19 and J is TRBJ2-1, with D perhaps matching TRBD1 (5 bases). Germline V CDR1 and CDR2: LNHDA, SQIVND (reference sequence). Trimming shortened V by 1 base and J by 6 bases, and 10 bases separated the two germline ends. CDR3 length: 14 amino acids. In DNA form, the CDR3 reads TGTGCCAGTAGTATAGGAGACAGCCTCAATGAGCAGTTCTTC. Translation gives CASSIGDSLNEQFF. Supplemented by reference TRBV19 and TRBJ2-1, the full variable domain reads DGGITQSPKYLFRKEGQNVTLSCEQNLNHDAMYWYRQDPGQGLRLIYYSQIVNDFQKGDIAEGYSVSREKKESFPLTVTSAQKNPTAFYLCASSIGDSLNEQFFGPGTRLTVL.

This clone was seen just once. The rearrangement links TRBV5-1 to TRBJ2-2; TRBD1 matches 11 bases. V trimming: 4 bases; J trimming: 3 bases; junction bases outside the gene matches: 2. The germline V gene has CDR1 SGHRS and CDR2 YFSETQ. This CDR3 region has 15 residues. The CDR3 DNA follows: TGCGCCAGCAGCCTGGGACAGGGGGACACCGGGGAGCTGTTTTTT. Protein product: CASSLGQGDTGELFF. The variable domain in full, completed from reference TRBV5-1 and TRBJ2-2, reads KAGVTQTPRYLIKTRGQQVTLSCSPISGHRSVSWYQQTPGQGLQFLFEYFSETQRNKGNFPGRFSGRQFSNSRSEMNVSTLELGDSALYLCASSLGQGDTGELFFGEGSRLTVL.

This chain joins TRBV7-9 and TRBJ2-2; 7 nucleotides align to TRBD1. The CDR3 covers 16 residues. With 4 bases clipped from V and 2 bases from J, the junction kept 7 bases outside the gene matches. Germline V gene lookup returns CDR1 SEHNR and CDR2 FQNEAQ (reference sequence). The CDR3 sequence: CASSSQDRLNTGELFF. In DNA form, the CDR3 reads TGTGCCAGCAGCTCGCAGGACAGGCTCAACACCGGGGAGCTGTTTTTT.

CDR3 nucleotide sequence: TGTGCCAGCAGCTCCGATTTGGGGGGGGGCTATGGCTACACCTTC. This encodes CASSSDLGGGYGYTF. The rearrangement links TRBV11-2 to TRBJ1-2; D may be TRBD1 (5 bases). Trimming removed 4 bases at V and 4 bases at J, with 16 bases between. CDR1 is SGHAT, CDR2 FQNNGV, per germline. CDR3 size: 15 residues.

The V gene is TRBV2, the J gene TRBJ2-1; tentatively, D is TRBD2 (6 bases). V was clipped by 6 bases and J by 5 bases, with 17 bases between them. The CDR3 sequence is 15 residues long. Germline CDR1 reads SNHLY; CDR2 reads FYNNEI. The CDR3 bases are TGTGCCAGCAGGGGCCGGGGGAGTCTGAACAATGAGCAGTTCTTC. Amino acids: CASRGRGSLNNEQFF.

J is TRBJ1-5 and V is TRBV9, with D hard to call. In germline, CDR1 is SGDLS, CDR2 YYNGEE. The V end lost 0 bases, the J end lost 0 bases, and 7 bases lay between the germline ends. This CDR3 is 15 amino acids long. CDR3 sequence reads: CASSVDGYSNQPQHF. The DNA of the CDR3 is TGTGCCAGCAGCGTAGACGGGTATAGCAATCAGCCCCAGCATTTT. The complete variable domain, with remaining parts taken from reference TRBV9 and TRBJ1-5, reads DSGVTQTPKHLITATGQRVTLRCSPRSGDLSVYWYQQSLDQGLQFLIQYYNGEERAKGNILERFSAQQFPDLHSELNLSSLELGDSALYFCASSVDGYSNQPQHFGDGTRLSIL.

The chain links TRBV27 to TRBJ1-5; TRBD1 matches at 7 bases. Losses at the gene ends were 4 bases for V and 0 bases for J; bases not matched to a gene: 3. The CDR3 sequence is 15 residues long. CDR1 is MNHEY, CDR2 SMNVEV, per germline (reference sequence). CDR3 DNA: TGTGCCAGCAGTTCGGACAGGAATAGCAATCAGCCCCAGCATTTT. Its protein product is CASSSDRNSNQPQHF.

The V call is TRBV7-9, the J call TRBJ2-1; 9 bases line up with TRBD2. Trimming cost V 5 bases and J 2 bases; bases outside gene matches: 4. The CDR3 sequence is 15 residues long. The germline CDR1 and CDR2 sequences are SEHNR and FQNEAQ (reference sequence). CDR3 in DNA: TGTGCCAGCAGCACTAGCGGGTCCACCTACAATGAGCAGTTCTTC. Protein: CASSTSGSTYNEQFF.

The genes are TRBV9 and TRBJ2-2, with TRBD2 identical over 10 bases. The CDR3 totals 17 residues. Germline V CDR1 and CDR2: SGDLS, YYNGEE. The V segment lost 3 bases and the J segment 5 bases; nucleotides outside the gene matches: 10. The DNA of the CDR3 is TGTGCCAGCAGCGCCCGGAGCGGGGGGGATAAAACCGGGGAGCTGTTTTTT. Amino acids: CASSARSGGDKTGELFF.